Listed here are 26 T cell receptor beta chains from one sample, sequenced in a study of PD-1 blockade in classical Hodgkin lymphoma (dated by TCRdb to the early 2020s). The time point label, read with the paper, signifies: newly diagnosed, previously untreated cHL patient sample. A Miltenyi CD8+ T cell isolation kit was used for magnetic negative selection to purify CD8+ T cells from thawed PBMCs. Library construction relied on the immunoSEQ multiplex PCR assay. TCRdb holds this immuneACCESS table with in-frame rearrangements only. Some clones are missing; in checked studies, unresolved V genes explain under half, and the rest has no known cause. Counted in this sample were about 21,000 clones; 87% of them appeared once. Jointly, the top ten make up over 6% of the sample. The sample was CD8+ T cells from blood. The source is a human donor with classical Hodgkin lymphoma.

This clone was seen more than once but under ten times. This chain links TRBV5-7 with TRBJ1-5; D not resolved. TRBV5-7 has ORF status, its function being uncertain. CDR3 length equals 15 residues. Trimming left V 3 bases short and J 1 base short, with 11 bases between. The CDR3 DNA follows: TGTGCCAGCAGCTCCTGCTGTGTGAGCAATCAGCCCCAGCATTTT. Translating gives CASSSCCVSNQPQHF.

The rearrangement uses TRBV7-2 and TRBJ1-3; D unresolved. This CDR3 contains 14 residues. The germline CDR1 and CDR2 sequences are SGHTA and FQGNSA. V lost 4 bases to trimming and J lost 4 bases, with 11 bases between them. In nucleotides, the CDR3 is TGTGCCAGCAGCTGGGGAGTTTCAGGAAACACCATATATTTT. Residues: CASSWGVSGNTIYF.

The chain has TRBV11-2 and TRBJ2-3, with unresolved D. This CDR3 contains 14 residues. V was pared by 5 bases and J by 5 bases, with 14 bases between. CDR1 and CDR2 from the germline V gene are SGHAT and FQNNGV. DNA for the CDR3: TGTGCCAGCAGCCCGTCATCCCTTCGAGATACGCAGTATTTT. Its translation is CASSPSSLRDTQYF.

The rearrangement links TRBV5-1 to TRBJ1-3; 9 nucleotides agree with TRBD1. Germline CDR1 is SGHRS and CDR2 is YFSETQ. The CDR3 spans 15 residues. J lost 4 bases, V lost 2 bases, and 4 bases had no gene match. The CDR3 is CASSFTGGSGNTIYF. For the CDR3, the DNA is TGCGCCAGCAGCTTCACAGGGGGCTCGGGAAACACCATATATTTT.

The chain links TRBV25-1 to TRBJ1-1; D gene unclear. Trimming cost V 5 bases and J 1 base, with 8 bases left between them. Germline assignment: CDR1 MGHDK and CDR2 SYGVNS. The CDR3 totals 13 residues. CDR3 sequence: CASSYSGNTEAFF. The DNA for the CDR3 is TGTGCCAGCAGTTATTCCGGGAACACTGAAGCTTTCTTT.

V usage is TRBV28 and J usage is TRBJ1-2; D is uncertain. Germline V gives CDR1 MDHEN, CDR2 SYDVKM. The V gene lost 5 bases and the J gene lost 5 bases, with 36 bases spanning the gap. The CDR3 is 21 residues long. The CDR3 nucleotides are TGTGCCAGCAGTCGTACTACCAGCTATCTTCATGGCCTAGGCCCTAGATATGGCTACACCTTC. Translation gives CASSRTTSYLHGLGPRYGYTF.

This clone has just one count. This CDR3 reads CAIMSSYNSPLHF. The CDR3 DNA follows: TGTGCCATCATGAGCTCCTATAATTCACCCCTCCACTTT. The rearrangement joins TRBV10-3 to TRBJ1-6; D ambiguous. CDR3 length: 13 amino acids. Germline assignment: CDR1 ENHRY and CDR2 SYGVKD. With 7 bases removed from V and 0 bases from J, the gap between germline ends came to 4 bases.

The chain is built from TRBV2 and TRBJ2-5; 11 bases are a match to TRBD2. The CDR3 runs to 15 residues. Looked up from germline, CDR1 is SNHLY and CDR2 is FYNNEI. The ends lost 6 bases at V and 0 bases at J; junction bases unmatched: 3. The CDR3 loop reads CASSGTSGYQETQYF. The CDR3 DNA reads TGTGCCAGCAGCGGGACTAGCGGATACCAAGAGACCCAGTACTTC.

The genes are TRBV28 and TRBJ1-4; TRBD1 aligns across 7 bases. The V gene end was trimmed by 5 bases and the J gene end by 5 bases; junction bases not matched to a gene: 8. The CDR3 contains 15 residues. Germline V lookup: CDR1 MDHEN, CDR2 SYDVKM. The CDR3 region has the DNA TGTGCCAGCAGTGACAGGGAAAGTCCAAATGAAAAACTGTTTTTT. Its protein is CASSDRESPNEKLFF.

The chain joins TRBV5-1 to TRBJ2-7; 8 bases agree with TRBD2. Trimming cost V 2 bases and J 4 bases; bases outside gene matches: 5. Germline V gene data show CDR1 as SGHRS and CDR2 as YFSETQ. CDR3 length: 14 residues. As DNA, the CDR3 is TGCGCCAGCAGCTTCAAGGCGGGAGGATACGAGCAGTACTTC. Translating gives CASSFKAGGYEQYF.

The rearrangement links TRBV7-6 to TRBJ2-1; TRBD2 aligns across 12 bases. V lost 5 bases and J lost 3; bases outside the gene matches: 8. Per the germline V gene, CDR1 is SGHVS and CDR2 is FNYEAQ. This CDR3 contains 17 residues. The CDR3 bases are TGTGCCAGCAGCGTCGGACTAGCGGGATCAATCTACAATGAGCAGTTCTTC. Translated: CASSVGLAGSIYNEQFF.

Only one count was recorded for this clone. This chain uses TRBV2 with TRBJ2-1; D perhaps matches TRBD2 (7 bases). CDR1 SNHLY and CDR2 FYNNEI come from the germline V gene. This CDR3 has 16 residues. The V gene lost 5 bases and the J gene lost 0 bases, with 14 bases spanning the gap. This CDR3 reads CASSYRGAPSYNEQFF. The CDR3 DNA is TGTGCCAGCAGTTACCGGGGGGCCCCCTCCTACAATGAGCAGTTCTTC.

The J gene is TRBJ2-7, the V gene TRBV5-8; the D gene could be TRBD1 or TRBD2 (5 bases each). The CDR3 extends over 15 amino acids. Trimming removed 0 bases at V and 6 bases at J, with 16 bases between. Germline-derived CDR1 and CDR2 are SGHTS and YDEGEE. In DNA form, the CDR3 reads TGTGCCAGCAGCTTGGGGGGGACGCCACTACGCGAGCAGTACTTC. This encodes CASSLGGTPLREQYF.

DNA for the CDR3: TGTGCCAGCAGCCCAGGCTACCGCCCCTACGAGCAGTACTTC. Translating gives CASSPGYRPYEQYF. V is TRBV7-7 and J is TRBJ2-7, with unresolved D. Germline CDR1 is SSHAT and CDR2 is FNYEAQ (reference sequence). The CDR3 runs 14 residues. V shed 5 bases and J shed 2 bases, with 13 bases lying between them.

The V call is TRBV4-3, the J call TRBJ1-1, with D tentatively TRBD1 (5 bases). Trimming removed 0 bases from V and 6 bases from J, with 14 bases in between. The CDR3 covers 15 residues. Germline V gene lookup returns CDR1 LGHNA and CDR2 YSLEER. The CDR3 here is CASSQDYRSRAEAFF. CDR3 nucleotide sequence: TGCGCCAGCAGCCAAGATTACAGGAGCCGGGCTGAAGCTTTCTTT.

The chain couples TRBV6-6 to TRBJ1-5, with no clear D. This CDR3 has 10 residues. V was trimmed by 8 bases and J by 14 bases, leaving 13 bases between them. CDR1 is MNHNY, CDR2 SVGAGI, per germline (reference sequence). Here the CDR3 DNA reads TGTGCCAGCGGCGCCGTCGGAGAGCATTTT. As protein: CASGAVGEHF.

This chain links TRBV9 with TRBJ2-1, with 9 bases lining up with TRBD2. V shed 0 bases, J shed 7 bases, and the junction held 11 bases outside the gene matches. The CDR3 is 17 residues long. Looked up from germline, CDR1 is SGDLS and CDR2 is YYNGEE. CDR3 coding DNA: TGTGCCAGCAGCGTAGGTGGGATCCGCGGGGGGGCGAATGAGCAGTTCTTC. Amino acids: CASSVGGIRGGANEQFF.

CDR3 sequence: CASSVARGGGLSTDTQYF. DNA of the CDR3: TGTGCCAGCAGCGTAGCCAGAGGAGGGGGACTTAGCACAGATACGCAGTATTTT. The chain carries TRBV9 and TRBJ2-3, with D possibly called TRBD1 or TRBD2 (6 bases each). The germline V and J ends were trimmed by 0 bases and 0 bases, with 17 bases remaining between them. The length of the CDR3 is 18 residues. Germline V gene lookup returns CDR1 SGDLS and CDR2 YYNGEE.

V usage is TRBV2 and J usage is TRBJ1-5, with a possible D match to TRBD1 (6 bases). CDR1 SNHLY and CDR2 FYNNEI come from the germline V gene. The CDR3 is 14 residues long. V lost 1 base, J lost 6 bases, and 10 bases lay in between. The CDR3 loop is CASSEVGGGQPQHF. The DNA of the CDR3 is TGTGCCAGCAGTGAAGTGGGGGGCGGTCAGCCCCAGCATTTT.

The rearrangement links TRBV7-8 to TRBJ2-7; maybe TRBD2 (6 bases). The CDR3 is made up of 11 amino acids. Trimming shortened V by 5 bases and J by 6 bases, and 8 bases separated the two germline ends. Germline CDR1 reads SGHVS; CDR2 reads FQNEAQ. The chain's CDR3 is CASSAGSEQYF. In nucleotides, the CDR3 is TGTGCCAGCAGCGCGGGATCCGAGCAGTACTTC.

The chain carries TRBV14 and TRBJ2-1, with 11 positions matching TRBD2. The CDR3 sequence is 15 residues long. CDR1 SGHDN and CDR2 FVKESK come from the germline V gene. After removal of 1 base from V and 9 bases from J, the junction contained 5 bases not matched to a gene. CDR3 bases: TGTGCCAGCAGCCAAGTGACTAGCGGGAAGGGTGAGCAGTTCTTC. It yields the protein CASSQVTSGKGEQFF. The variable domain in full, completed from reference TRBV14 and TRBJ2-1, reads EAGVTQFPSHSVIEKGQTVTLRCDPISGHDNLYWYRRVMGKEIKFLLHFVKESKQDESGMPNNRFLAERTGGTYSTLKVQPAELEDSGVYFCASSQVTSGKGEQFFGPGTRLTVL.

The chain joins TRBV2 to TRBJ2-3; no clear D. The germline CDR1 and CDR2 sequences are SNHLY and FYNNEI. This CDR3 spans 13 amino acids. Trimming removed 4 bases at V and 7 bases at J, with 12 bases between. The CDR3 spells CASSVGLAYTQYF. Here the CDR3 DNA reads TGTGCCAGCAGTGTGGGCCTCGCTTATACGCAGTATTTT.

The J gene is TRBJ1-1, the V gene TRBV23-1; 7 bases are shared with TRBD1. TRBV23-1 is annotated as an ORF whose role is uncertain. The CDR3 extends over 18 amino acids. With V trimmed by 3 bases and J by 9 bases, 22 bases remained unmatched. The CDR3 sequence is CASSQKRTVRTGHLKAFF. In DNA form, the CDR3 reads TGCGCCAGCAGTCAGAAAAGGACCGTACGGACAGGACATTTAAAAGCTTTCTTT.

The genes are TRBV7-3 and TRBJ2-1; D possibly corresponds to TRBD2 (5 bases). With 4 bases removed from V and 3 bases from J, the gap between germline ends came to 7 bases. The length of the CDR3 is 13 residues. CDR1 SGHTA and CDR2 FQGTGA come from the germline V gene. The CDR3 nucleotides read TGTGCCAGCAGCTACGGGGTCTACAATGAGCAGTTCTTC. Translating it yields CASSYGVYNEQFF. Based on the CDR3 plus reference TRBV7-3 and TRBJ2-1, the full variable domain is GAGVSQTPSNKVTEKGKYVELRCDPISGHTALYWYRQSLGQGPEFLIYFQGTGAADDSGLPNDRFFAVRPEGSVSTLKIQRTERGDSAVYLCASSYGVYNEQFFGPGTRLTVL.

The chain is built from TRBV6-5 and TRBJ2-5; a possible D gene is TRBD1 (6 bases). Germline V gives CDR1 MNHEY, CDR2 SVGAGI. V was clipped by 4 bases and J by 2 bases, with 11 bases between them. The CDR3 is 14 residues long. This CDR3 is CASSSQGKQETQYF. The DNA of the CDR3 is TGTGCCAGCAGTTCCCAGGGGAAACAAGAGACCCAGTACTTC.

The J gene is TRBJ2-3, the V gene TRBV25-1; unclear D gene. Per germline, CDR1 MGHDK and CDR2 SYGVNS. Trimming pared 4 bases from V and 3 bases from J, leaving 5 bases between. The CDR3 loop spans 12 amino acids. CDR3 region: CASSVATDTQYF. The CDR3 DNA follows: TGTGCCAGCAGTGTTGCGACAGATACGCAGTATTTT.